One and the same sample provided the 26 T cell receptor beta chains below, sequenced in a study of shared clonotypes between healthy human individuals. Profiled with immunoSEQ multiplex PCR; TCRdb holds only in-frame clones, not every one. The sample yields roughly 2.2 million clones, under 95% seen once. The sequenced sample was naive CD4+ T cells from PBMCs. Subset here: CD45RA+ positively selected. The source is a man aged 18 to 35 in good health. Some clones in this sample may be carry-over from other donors' samples.

The chain joins TRBV18 to TRBJ1-4, with D perhaps TRBD1 (6 bases). Trimming stripped 3 bases from V and 3 bases from J, with 17 bases between. The CDR3 consists of 17 residues. The germline V gene has CDR1 KGHSH and CDR2 LQKENI. The DNA for the CDR3 is TGTGCCAGCTCACCCATTACTATGGGGGCTTCTAATGAAAAACTGTTTTTT. Encoded protein: CASSPITMGASNEKLFF.

This clone was recorded once. The CDR3 is CASSPRQTSTDTQYF. CDR3 bases: TGTGCCAGCAGCCCTCGACAGACAAGCACAGATACGCAGTATTTT. The chain employs TRBV9 and TRBJ2-3, with a tentative D call TRBD1 (5 bases). The CDR3 has 15 residues. CDR1 SGDLS and CDR2 YYNGEE come from the germline V gene. V dropped 4 bases and J dropped 0 bases, with 12 bases sitting between them.

The chain is built from TRBV14 and TRBJ2-3, with TRBD2 matching 11 bases. The CDR3 length is 20 residues. Germline CDR1 SGHDN, CDR2 FVKESK. The V segment lost 4 bases and the J segment 6 bases; nucleotides outside the gene matches: 21. This chain's CDR3 is CASSRRDQVIAGGPLDTQYF. Here the CDR3 DNA reads TGTGCCAGCAGCCGCCGCGATCAAGTTATAGCGGGAGGGCCTTTGGATACGCAGTATTTT.

This clone was observed a few times. This rearrangement joins TRBV28 to TRBJ2-5, with D possibly matching TRBD2 (6 bases). The V end was cut by 6 bases, the J end by 3 bases, with 14 bases between. There are 14 residues in the CDR3. Germline V CDR1 and CDR2: MDHEN, SYDVKM. CDR3 in amino acids: CASSVLWREETQYF. CDR3 in DNA: TGTGCCAGCAGCGTCTTGTGGAGGGAAGAGACCCAGTACTTC.

With regard to this clone: This CDR3 is also generated by other DNA sequences in the sample. The chain recombines TRBV6-5 with TRBJ1-1; TRBD1 matches at 7 bases. J gave up 0 bases and V 5 bases, and 6 bases lay outside the gene matches. Germline V CDR1 and CDR2: MNHEY, SVGAGI. The CDR3 runs to 15 residues. CDR3 coding DNA: TGTGCCAGCAGTCGCCCGGGGACAGTGAACACTGAAGCTTTCTTT. It codes for CASSRPGTVNTEAFF.

The V call is TRBV10-2, the J call TRBJ2-7; TRBD2 agrees at 10 bases. V lost 10 bases, J lost 1 base, and 4 bases stayed unmatched. Germline CDR1 and CDR2: WSHSY and SAAADI. The CDR3 spans 13 residues. CDR3: CATMTSGSYEQYF. The CDR3, as DNA: TGCGCCACTATGACTAGCGGGTCCTACGAGCAGTACTTC.

The chain is built from TRBV5-1 and TRBJ2-2, with D maybe TRBD2 (6 bases). The CDR3 consists of 16 residues. Germline loops: CDR1 SGHRS, CDR2 YFSETQ. Trimming pared 4 bases from V and 3 bases from J, leaving 16 bases between. CDR3 sequence: CASSPRRRDYTGELFF. The CDR3 region has the DNA TGCGCCAGCAGCCCTCGACGGCGGGATTACACCGGGGAGCTGTTTTTT. Complete variable domain (other parts from reference TRBV5-1 and TRBJ2-2): KAGVTQTPRYLIKTRGQQVTLSCSPISGHRSVSWYQQTPGQGLQFLFEYFSETQRNKGNFPGRFSGRQFSNSRSEMNVSTLELGDSALYLCASSPRRRDYTGELFFGEGSRLTVL.

Here the CDR3 reads CASSYIQGEEFF. CDR3 coding DNA: TGTGCCAGCAGTTACATACAGGGGGAAGAGTTCTTC. The chain employs TRBV27 and TRBJ2-1; 8 bases are a match to TRBD1. The CDR3 has 12 residues. Germline assignment: CDR1 MNHEY and CDR2 SMNVEV (reference sequence). V lost 4 bases, J lost 14 bases, and 7 bases stayed unmatched.

The chain employs TRBV6-5 and TRBJ2-3; D remains ambiguous. Germline values: CDR1 MNHEY, CDR2 SVGAGI. The CDR3 consists of 13 residues. The germline V and J ends were trimmed by 0 bases and 4 bases, with 5 bases remaining between them. CDR3 residues: CASSYSTADTQYF. The DNA of the CDR3 is TGTGCCAGCAGTTACTCGACGGCAGATACGCAGTATTTT.

This chain links TRBV5-4 with TRBJ1-2, with a weak D call TRBD1 (6 bases). Germline loops: CDR1 SGHNT, CDR2 YYREEE (reference sequence). The length of the CDR3 is 15 residues. V lost 4 bases to trimming and J lost 5 bases, with 18 bases between them. The CDR3 spells CASSPRDIGLYGYTF. The CDR3 DNA reads TGTGCCAGCAGCCCTCGGGACATTGGTCTTTATGGCTACACCTTC. Filled out from reference TRBV5-4 and TRBJ1-2, the complete variable domain reads ETGVTQSPTHLIKTRGQQVTLRCSSQSGHNTVSWYQQALGQGPQFIFQYYREEENGRGNFPPRFSGLQFPNYSSELNVNALELDDSALYLCASSPRDIGLYGYTFGSGTRLTVV.

This clone was seen a single time. This chain links TRBV7-2 with TRBJ2-6; weak D call: TRBD2 (6 bases). This CDR3 is built from 16 residues. V was clipped by 2 bases and J by 2 bases, with 10 bases between them. CDR1 SGHTA and CDR2 FQGNSA come from the germline V gene. The CDR3 DNA is TGTGCCAGCAGCTTATCCGGGGGTACTGGGGCCAACGTCCTGACTTTC. This translates into CASSLSGGTGANVLTF.

J is TRBJ1-4 and V is TRBV7-9; D call uncertain. With 5 bases removed from V and 4 bases from J, the gap between germline ends came to 11 bases. Germline CDR1 and CDR2: SEHNR and FQNEAQ (reference sequence). This CDR3 has 14 residues. Here the CDR3 DNA reads TGTGCCAGCAGCCCCCATGACGGTAATGAAAAACTGTTTTTT. This encodes CASSPHDGNEKLFF.

The rearrangement joins TRBV9 to TRBJ2-5; D is unresolved. The CDR3 length is 15 residues. Germline assignment: CDR1 SGDLS and CDR2 YYNGEE. V lost 0 bases and J 4 bases, leaving 13 bases between the germline ends. In DNA form, the CDR3 reads TGTGCCAGCAGCGTAGGTTTGGGTAGGTTAGAGACCCAGTACTTC. The encoded protein is CASSVGLGRLETQYF.

The J gene is TRBJ2-7, the V gene TRBV2; possibly TRBD1 for D (5 bases). V dropped 6 bases and J dropped 5 bases, with 14 bases sitting between them. Germline V lookup: CDR1 SNHLY, CDR2 FYNNEI. CDR3 length: 13 residues. The CDR3 region has the DNA TGTGCCAGCAGCCCAGACAGAAGCGACGAGCAGTACTTC. Its translation: CASSPDRSDEQYF.

This chain connects TRBV5-1 to TRBJ2-3, with D possibly being TRBD1 (5 bases). V shed 6 bases and J shed 2 bases, with 16 bases lying between them. The CDR3 totals 15 residues. From germline, CDR1 is SGHRS and CDR2 YFSETQ. CDR3 sequence (DNA): TGCGCCAGCACCTATAAGGGGCAGGTCACAGATACGCAGTATTTT. Translated, it gives CASTYKGQVTDTQYF.

This chain uses TRBV28 with TRBJ2-1; 8 bases are a match to TRBD2. CDR3 length equals 14 residues. V lost 4 bases and J lost 10; bases outside the gene matches: 9. Germline CDR1 MDHEN, CDR2 SYDVKM. CDR3 loop: CASSSPGLAAEQFF. The CDR3 DNA follows: TGTGCCAGCAGTTCCCCTGGACTAGCAGCCGAGCAGTTCTTC. The variable domain in full, completed from reference TRBV28 and TRBJ2-1, reads DVKVTQSSRYLVKRTGEKVFLECVQDMDHENMFWYRQDPGLGLRLIYFSYDVKMKEKGDIPEGYSVSREKKERFSLILESASTNQTSMYLCASSSPGLAAEQFFGPGTRLTVL.

The CDR3 sequence: CASSLRNLRDTQYF. CDR3 bases: TGTGCCAGCAGCTTAAGGAATTTAAGAGATACGCAGTATTTT. This chain uses TRBV7-3 with TRBJ2-3; D ambiguous. Between the trimmed V and J ends, which lost 1 base and 5 bases, there was a span of 10 bases. CDR1 is SGHTA, CDR2 FQGTGA, per germline. The CDR3 has 14 residues.

V gene TRBV18 combines with J gene TRBJ1-1, with unresolved D. The CDR3 consists of 15 residues. Germline V gives CDR1 KGHSH, CDR2 LQKENI. Trimming removed 2 bases from V and 2 bases from J, with 12 bases in between. In DNA, the CDR3 is TGTGCCAGCTCACCAATAACGGGCCGTAACACTGAAGCTTTCTTT. This sequence encodes CASSPITGRNTEAFF.

The CDR3 bases are TGTGCCAGCAGCACAACTCTGCACGAGCAGTACTTC. Its translation is CASSTTLHEQYF. The chain employs TRBV7-3 and TRBJ2-7, with D hard to call. Trimming shortened V by 5 bases and J by 5 bases, and 10 bases separated the two germline ends. In germline, CDR1 is SGHTA, CDR2 FQGTGA. The CDR3 spans 12 residues.

The chain couples TRBV6-5 to TRBJ2-1, with 8 positions matching TRBD1. Germline-derived CDR1 and CDR2 are MNHEY and SVGAGI. This CDR3 comprises 15 residues. The V gene end was trimmed by 3 bases and the J gene end by 2 bases; junction bases not matched to a gene: 3. CDR3: CASSYSDRAYNEQFF. Here the CDR3 DNA reads TGTGCCAGCAGTTATTCGGACAGGGCCTACAATGAGCAGTTCTTC.

The chain employs TRBV5-5 and TRBJ1-3; unclear D gene. V was clipped by 2 bases and J by 1 base, with 7 bases between them. The CDR3 totals 14 residues. Germline V gives CDR1 SGHKS, CDR2 YYEKEE (reference sequence). CDR3 sequence reads: CASSFGSSGNTIYF. The CDR3 DNA reads as TGTGCCAGCAGCTTTGGGAGTTCTGGAAACACCATATATTTT.

This chain joins TRBV7-2 and TRBJ1-3; 7 positions agree with TRBD1. CDR1 and CDR2 from the germline V gene are SGHTA and FQGNSA. CDR3 length: 15 amino acids. The junction had 3 bases not matched to a gene; V was cut back by 2 bases and J by 2 bases. The CDR3: CASSLQGGAGNTIYF. CDR3 nucleotide sequence: TGTGCCAGCAGCTTACAGGGGGGGGCTGGAAACACCATATATTTT.

This clone was recorded only once. The J gene is TRBJ2-1, the V gene TRBV27; D remains unclear. The germline V gene has CDR1 MNHEY and CDR2 SMNVEV (reference sequence). The CDR3 sequence is 19 residues long. V lost 2 bases and J 0 bases, leaving 20 bases between the germline ends. The CDR3 DNA reads as TGTGCCAGCAGTTTAGGGCACATTTCGGTTCCCAGCTCCTACAATGAGCAGTTCTTC. It codes for CASSLGHISVPSSYNEQFF.

V gene TRBV4-1 combines with J gene TRBJ2-1; possibly TRBD1 or TRBD2 for D (5 bases each). Trimming stripped 1 base from V and 1 base from J, with 11 bases between. This CDR3 is 16 amino acids long. The V gene's germline CDR1 is MGHRA and CDR2 YSYEKL. CDR3 DNA: TGCGCCAGCAGCCAAGGGGGCGTAGCGTCCTACAATGAGCAGTTCTTC. This translates into CASSQGGVASYNEQFF.

The chain uses TRBV9 and TRBJ1-2, with D maybe TRBD1 (5 bases). The germline V gene encodes CDR1 SGDLS and CDR2 YYNGEE. V was pared by 3 bases and J by 8 bases, with 20 bases between. The CDR3 length is 15 residues. DNA of the CDR3: TGTGCCAGCAGCGCCCCCCGGGGGGTATTGTGGGGCTACACCTTC. This translates into CASSAPRGVLWGYTF.

In regard to this clone: Other DNA sequences in the sample encode the same CDR3. The chain links TRBV5-1 to TRBJ1-1; possibly TRBD1 for D (6 bases). This CDR3 is 15 amino acids long. Looked up from germline, CDR1 is SGHRS and CDR2 is YFSETQ. V was clipped by 1 base and J by 0 bases, with 10 bases between them. Written as DNA, the CDR3 is TGCGCCAGCAGCTTGCAGGGGATTGTGAACACTGAAGCTTTCTTT. Protein: CASSLQGIVNTEAFF. Full variable domain (remainder filled in from reference TRBV5-1 and TRBJ1-1): KAGVTQTPRYLIKTRGQQVTLSCSPISGHRSVSWYQQTPGQGLQFLFEYFSETQRNKGNFPGRFSGRQFSNSRSEMNVSTLELGDSALYLCASSLQGIVNTEAFFGQGTRLTVV.